This entry is about one T cell receptor (beta chain). Other nucleotide sequences in the sample specify the same CDR3. Measured with immunoSEQ multiplex PCR; TCRdb has only the in-frame clones, and not every one. The sample has approximately 290,000 clones, more than 85% seen once. This record belongs to a study of blood T cell repertoires in COVID-19. The clonotype comes from a woman aged 25 to 39 with COVID-19, enrolled during active disease. Sequencing was performed on peripheral blood.

The CDR3 DNA follows: TGTGCCAGCAGCCCAGACAGAACCTATGGCTACACCTTC. Translated, it gives CASSPDRTYGYTF. The chain employs TRBV14 and TRBJ1-2; weak D call: TRBD1 (5 bases). The CDR3 length is 13 residues. Germline V lookup: CDR1 SGHDN, CDR2 FVKESK. The V end lost 4 bases, the J end lost 4 bases, and 10 bases lay between the germline ends.